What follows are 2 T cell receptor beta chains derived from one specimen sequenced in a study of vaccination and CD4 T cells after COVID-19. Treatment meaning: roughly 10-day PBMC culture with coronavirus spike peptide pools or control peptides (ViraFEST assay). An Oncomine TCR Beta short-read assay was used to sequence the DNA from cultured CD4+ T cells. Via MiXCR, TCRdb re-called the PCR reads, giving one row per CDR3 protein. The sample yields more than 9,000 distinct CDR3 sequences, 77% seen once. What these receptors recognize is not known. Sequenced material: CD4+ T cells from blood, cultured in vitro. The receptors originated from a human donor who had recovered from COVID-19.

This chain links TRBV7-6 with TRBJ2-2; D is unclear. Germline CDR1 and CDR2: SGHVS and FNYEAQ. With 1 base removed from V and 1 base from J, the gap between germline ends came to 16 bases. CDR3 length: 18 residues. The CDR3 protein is CASSLGLLSVGNTGELFF. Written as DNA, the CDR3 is TGTGCCAGCAGCTTAGGGCTTCTCTCGGTCGGGAACACCGGGGAGCTGTTTTTT.

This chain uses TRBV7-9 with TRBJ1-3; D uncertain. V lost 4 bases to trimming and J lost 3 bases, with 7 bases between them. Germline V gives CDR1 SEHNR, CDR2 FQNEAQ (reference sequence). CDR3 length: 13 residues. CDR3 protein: CASSYYGGNTIYF. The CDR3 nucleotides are TGTGCCAGCAGCTACTACGGTGGAAACACCATATATTTT.